This T cell receptor (beta chain) emerged from a study of blood T cell repertoires in COVID-19 (dated by TCRdb to the early 2020s). At the level of the whole study: Samples from collaborators originated in the United States, Italy and Spain and spanned both the acute and convalescent phases of COVID-19. The prospective study material was composed of cDNA or gDNA derived from T cells, B-cell-depleted T cells, or PBMCs. The dataset comprised deeply sampled blood TCRbeta repertoires from subjects exposed to, actively infected with, or recovered from COVID-19. The repertoires were made available in a free public database intended to serve as a resource for research on the immune response to SARS-CoV-2. Samples were obtained from the ongoing ImmuneRACE study (first 160 participants) and from about 1,300 subjects provided by 6 global collaborators. Nearly every sample came with metadata listing a de-identified subject ID, COVID-19 status, age in years and sex. Where available, HLA class I and class II types were obtained from metadata supplied by the sample provider rather than from assay-based typing. What the authors observed across the whole study: How much clinical and demographic metadata was included differed by source and by participant, and the metadata was provided uncurated.

Collaborating institutions collected whole blood in K2EDTA tubes following their own protocols. For TCRbeta analysis, collaborators shipped samples in one of three forms: frozen whole blood, isolated PBMCs, or DNA extracted from either of those sample types. Sequences SGHRS (CDR1) and YFSETQ (CDR2) are obtained from the germline V gene. Inclusive of the bounding cysteine and phenylalanine, the CDR3 is 14 residues long. Only the CDR3 DNA stays, 42 bases, in frame from base 1. Trimming takes 5 bases from V and 0 bases from J, and the germline ends sit 9 bases apart. The immunoSEQ Assay, a bias-controlled multiplex PCR, was used to amplify TCRbeta CDR3 regions from genomic DNA. Per the authors' processing: The number of nucleated cells in each sample was estimated by amplification of reference gene primers within the assay. To quantify the absolute abundance of each unique TCRbeta CDR3 rearrangement, sequence reads were collapsed and filtered. For each sample, productive Simpson clonality was calculated as the square root of Simpson's diversity index across productive rearrangements. TCRdb re-hosts the immuneACCESS table, in-frame sequences only. Its copies lack some clones; in the studies checked, an unresolved V gene accounts for under half of them, and the cause for the rest is not known. V, J and clone size reflect that table, while D and trimming were determined from the DNA. This sample lists about 190,000 clones; 82% were detected once. The ten largest make up roughly a tenth of the sample.

This clone was counted between two and nine times. Which antigen it targets is not known. The sample holds no much larger clone one base away, and base qualities are not on file. This sequence originates from an elderly woman with active or convalescent COVID-19. The sequence joins TRBV5-1 to TRBJ1-3, and the D gene may be TRBD1, 5 bases matching. The sequenced sample was peripheral blood. The CDR3 is CASRSDSSGNTIYF. The nucleotide sequence reads as follows: TGCGCCAGCAGATCCGACAGCTCTGGAAACACCATATATTTT.